This T cell receptor (beta chain) is drawn from a study of blood T cell repertoires in COVID-19. The CDR3 is 15 amino acids. CDR1 is MNHEY and CDR2 is SMNVEV in the germline V gene (reference sequence). Trimming at V came to 8 bases and at J to 6 bases, leaving 12 bases not matched to a gene. Profiled with immunoSEQ multiplex PCR; TCRdb holds only in-frame clones, not every one. The sample lists a few hundred thousand clones; roughly 88% were seen once. This receptor was taken from a woman between 40 and 55 years old with acute COVID-19. The sequenced sample was PBMCs or T cells enriched from blood (not recorded which). The rearrangement links TRBV27 to TRBJ2-2; 7 bases are shared with TRBD2. The CDR3 spells CASHFLLGGAGELFF. In DNA, the CDR3 is TGTGCCAGCCATTTCCTCTTGGGGGGGGCCGGGGAGCTGTTTTTT.